One sample yielded the 23 T cell receptor beta chains listed below, sequenced in a study of OX40 agonist ivuxolimab in advanced cancers. The repertoire was sequenced with immunoSEQ multiplex PCR; TCRdb's copy has only in-frame clones and lacks some. The sample has fewer than 15,000 clones, approximately 80% seen once. The sample here was CD4+ or CD8+ T cells sorted from blood, taken in a trial of the OX40 agonist ivuxolimab. The source is an adult with an advanced solid tumor such as melanoma, head and neck, liver or kidney cancer.

V and J are TRBV18 and TRBJ2-7; TRBD2 might be the D (5 bases). The CDR3 consists of 12 residues. The germline V and J ends were trimmed by 2 bases and 6 bases, with 8 bases remaining between them. Looked up from germline, CDR1 is KGHSH and CDR2 is LQKENI. CDR3 protein: CASSPEGFEQYF. Written as DNA, the CDR3 is TGTGCCAGCTCACCAGAGGGCTTCGAGCAGTACTTC.

This chain uses TRBV21-1 with TRBJ2-6; no check of the table's D call, TRBD2, against the DNA was made. TRBV21-1 is designated a pseudogene. The CDR3 covers 18 residues. Here the CDR3 reads CASSIPLNGVSGANVLTF. Written as DNA, the CDR3 is TGTGCCAGCAGCATTCCCCTCAACGGGGTTTCTGGGGCCAACGTCCTGACTTTC.

This chain connects TRBV27 to TRBJ2-7, with 7 bases that match TRBD2. The CDR3 has 13 residues. V lost 3 bases, J lost 2 bases, and 1 base stayed unmatched. Germline V gene data show CDR1 as MNHEY and CDR2 as SMNVEV (reference sequence). CDR3 loop: CASSFGRPYEQYF. The CDR3 nucleotides are TGTGCCAGCAGTTTCGGGAGGCCCTACGAGCAGTACTTC.

The rearrangement links TRBV9 to TRBJ2-1; 7 bases are a match to TRBD2. J gave up 6 bases and V 0 bases, and 6 bases lay outside the gene matches. There are 15 residues in the CDR3. Germline CDR1 SGDLS, CDR2 YYNGEE. For the CDR3, the DNA is TGTGCCAGCAGCGTAGATAGCGGGTCTACCAATGAGCAGTTCTTC. Translated: CASSVDSGSTNEQFF.

Judged by abundance, this clone is medium-sized. The genes are TRBV5-6 and TRBJ1-1, with 12 bases lining up with TRBD1. CDR3 length equals 17 residues. Trimming cost V 4 bases and J 7 bases; bases outside gene matches: 14. The germline gives CDR1 SGHDT, CDR2 YYEEEE. The CDR3 coding sequence is TGTGCCAGCAGCGCCATACGGGACAGGGGGCGAAGCGATGAAGCTTTCTTT. Protein product: CASSAIRDRGRSDEAFF.

This chain connects TRBV5-1 to TRBJ2-2; 11 bases agree with TRBD2. V shed 7 bases, J shed 5 bases, and the junction held 10 bases outside the gene matches. CDR1 SGHRS and CDR2 YFSETQ come from the germline V gene. This CDR3 comprises 16 residues. The DNA for the CDR3 is TGCGCCAGCGCCCGTCTAGCGGGGGGAAGGACCGGGGAGCTGTTTTTT. Translating it yields CASARLAGGRTGELFF.

This chain joins TRBV28 and TRBJ2-7; TRBD1 matches at 8 bases. Germline V gene sequence: CDR1 MDHEN, CDR2 SYDVKM. The CDR3 consists of 13 residues. Germline trimming cut 4 bases from V and 7 bases from J; bases unmatched to any gene: 6. CDR3 coding DNA: TGTGCCAGCAGTTGGACAGGGTTGGGGGAGCAGTACTTC. Translating gives CASSWTGLGEQYF.

This chain connects TRBV7-9 to TRBJ2-7, with a possible D match to TRBD2 (5 bases). The CDR3 is 13 residues long. The germline V and J ends were trimmed by 5 bases and 3 bases, with 11 bases remaining between them. Germline CDR1 reads SEHNR; CDR2 reads FQNEAQ (reference sequence). The CDR3 DNA reads TGTGCCAGCAGCCTAGGCGGGTTCTACGAGCAGTACTTC. This translates into CASSLGGFYEQYF. Full variable domain (missing parts from reference TRBV7-9 and TRBJ2-7): DTGVSQNPRHKITKRGQNVTFRCDPISEHNRLYWYRQTLGQGPEFLTYFQNEAQLEKSRLLSDRFSAERPKGSFSTLEIQRTEQGDSAMYLCASSLGGFYEQYFGPGTRLTVT.

This rearrangement joins TRBV5-4 to TRBJ2-3; D not certain. This CDR3 is built from 15 residues. V was pared by 3 bases and J by 2 bases, with 13 bases between. CDR1 and CDR2 (germline): SGHNT, YYREEE (reference sequence). In DNA form, the CDR3 reads TGTGCCAGCAGCTACTATTTCGGCCTCACAGATACGCAGTATTTT. Translated, it gives CASSYYFGLTDTQYF.

This clone was counted only a few times. This chain links TRBV28 with TRBJ2-3; tentatively, D is TRBD2 (5 bases). The CDR3 loop spans 17 amino acids. Germline CDR1 reads MDHEN; CDR2 reads SYDVKM. V shed 1 base and J shed 2 bases, with 16 bases lying between them. CDR3 loop: CASSLYDYRRNTDTQYF. The CDR3, as DNA: TGTGCCAGCAGTTTATACGACTACCGAAGGAACACAGATACGCAGTATTTT.

The rearrangement joins TRBV9 to TRBJ2-3, with 9 bases fitting TRBD2. Germline values: CDR1 SGDLS, CDR2 YYNGEE. The CDR3 has 16 residues. The V segment lost 3 bases and the J segment 2 bases; nucleotides outside the gene matches: 7. Written as DNA, the CDR3 is TGTGCCAGCAGCGGGGAGCGGGAGGTCCCCACAGATACGCAGTATTTT. It codes for CASSGEREVPTDTQYF. Drawing the rest from reference TRBV9 and TRBJ2-3, the complete variable domain is DSGVTQTPKHLITATGQRVTLRCSPRSGDLSVYWYQQSLDQGLQFLIQYYNGEERAKGNILERFSAQQFPDLHSELNLSSLELGDSALYFCASSGEREVPTDTQYFGPGTRLTVL.

The genes are TRBV29-1 and TRBJ2-3; D perhaps matches TRBD2 (5 bases). V was cut by 7 bases and J by 2 bases, with 13 bases left in between. The CDR3 has 13 amino acids. The germline V gene has CDR1 SQVTM and CDR2 ANQGSEA. CDR3 protein: CSADSENTDTQYF. The DNA of the CDR3 is TGCAGCGCGGATAGCGAAAACACAGATACGCAGTATTTT.

Here the CDR3 reads CASSPPREDTQYF. The CDR3 DNA sequence: TGTGCCAGCTCACCACCGAGGGAAGATACGCAGTATTTT. This chain joins TRBV18 and TRBJ2-3; TRBD2 is a possible D gene (5 bases). The V end was cut by 0 bases, the J end by 5 bases, with 6 bases between. The CDR3 consists of 13 residues. Germline V gene sequence: CDR1 KGHSH, CDR2 LQKENI.

The rearrangement joins TRBV6-5 to TRBJ1-5; a weak D match, TRBD1 (6 bases). CDR1 and CDR2 (germline): MNHEY, SVGAGI. Trimming stripped 6 bases from V and 6 bases from J, with 9 bases between. This CDR3 has 12 amino acids. The CDR3 here is CASSPGVQPQHF. CDR3 coding DNA: TGTGCCAGCAGCCCAGGGGTTCAGCCCCAGCATTTT.

The V gene is TRBV29-1, the J gene TRBJ2-2; TRBD1 agrees at 11 bases. This CDR3 spans 18 amino acids. CDR1 SQVTM and CDR2 ANQGSEA come from the germline V gene. The junction had 16 bases not matched to a gene; V was cut back by 6 bases and J by 4 bases. The DNA of the CDR3 is TGCAGCGTCTGGGTTAGGACAGGGGGCGCGTCCGGCACCGGGGAGCTGTTTTTT. Protein sequence: CSVWVRTGGASGTGELFF.

This chain links TRBV7-6 with TRBJ2-1, with 13 bases matching TRBD2. Germline CDR1 and CDR2: SGHVS and FNYEAQ. V lost 4 bases, J lost 8 bases, and 2 bases stayed unmatched. There are 14 residues in the CDR3. The DNA of the CDR3 is TGTGCCAGCAGCTCACTAGCGGGGGGGCATGAGCAGTTCTTC. Translating it yields CASSSLAGGHEQFF.

This clone was counted once. One end of the junction varies from germline; a read error may be responsible. The chain has TRBV7-7 and TRBJ2-7; D is ambiguous. CDR1 is SSHAT, CDR2 FNYEAQ, per germline (reference sequence). The CDR3 loop spans 15 amino acids. The CDR3 sequence: CASSRTRSPSYEQYF. The CDR3 DNA follows: TGTGCTAGCAGCAGAACCCGTTCACCCTCCTACGAGCAGTACTTC.

The CDR3 DNA follows: TGTGCCAGTAATCGGGTCGGCGGGGCCTACAATGAGCAGTTCTTC. Translation gives CASNRVGGAYNEQFF. V gene TRBV27 combines with J gene TRBJ2-1; the D gene is possibly TRBD2 (6 bases). V shed 9 bases and J shed 2 bases, with 17 bases lying between them. The length of the CDR3 is 15 residues. The germline V gene has CDR1 MNHEY and CDR2 SMNVEV (reference sequence).

The V gene is TRBV28, the J gene TRBJ2-3; 12 bases agree with TRBD2. The germline V gene encodes CDR1 MDHEN and CDR2 SYDVKM. The length of the CDR3 is 14 residues. The trim removed 6 bases at V and 6 bases at J, leaving 4 bases unmatched. This CDR3 is CASSLAGGFDTQYF. The CDR3 nucleotides read TGTGCCAGCAGCCTAGCGGGGGGGTTCGATACGCAGTATTTT.

This chain links TRBV6-1 with TRBJ2-7, with 10 positions matching TRBD2. V shed 8 bases, J shed 3 bases, and the junction held 10 bases outside the gene matches. Germline CDR1 MNHNS, CDR2 SASEGT. This CDR3 is 15 amino acids long. CDR3 region: CASRRVTSGIYEQYF. In DNA form, the CDR3 reads TGTGCCAGCCGTCGCGTAACTAGCGGGATCTACGAGCAGTACTTC.

This chain links TRBV19 with TRBJ2-6, with TRBD2 as a possible D gene (6 bases). The ends were cut back, 6 bases at V and 2 bases at J, with 17 bases in the middle. This CDR3 contains 17 residues. Germline V gene lookup returns CDR1 LNHDA and CDR2 SQIVND (reference sequence). This CDR3 reads CASSQGDWGPGANVLTF. For the CDR3, the DNA is TGTGCCAGTAGCCAAGGGGACTGGGGCCCTGGGGCCAACGTCCTGACTTTC.

The chain recombines TRBV6-5 with TRBJ2-1; tentatively, D is TRBD1 (6 bases). V was cut by 0 bases and J by 2 bases, with 11 bases left in between. Germline CDR1 reads MNHEY; CDR2 reads SVGAGI. The CDR3 sequence is 16 residues long. CDR3 DNA: TGTGCCAGCAGTTACTCGAGACAGGTCACCTACAATGAGCAGTTCTTC. It codes for CASSYSRQVTYNEQFF.

V is TRBV10-2 and J is TRBJ2-1, with 8 bases matching TRBD2. V shed 4 bases, J shed 10 bases, and the junction held 9 bases outside the gene matches. The germline CDR1 and CDR2 sequences are WSHSY and SAAADI. There are 14 residues in the CDR3. The CDR3 nucleotides read TGCGCCAGCAGTGTGACCGGGGGGGCCGACGAGCAGTTCTTC. Translated, it gives CASSVTGGADEQFF.